This T cell receptor beta chain was found in a study of blood T cells in healthy people across ages. Germline V gene sequence: CDR1 LNHNV, CDR2 YYDKDF (reference sequence). CDR3 length equals 17 residues. The ends lost 0 bases at V and 9 bases at J; junction bases unmatched: 12. Alongside a J-beta primer mix, a sample-barcoded 5' primer served in a second PCR lasting roughly 7 to 11 cycles. From the 5' RACE reads, TCRdb called clonotypes with MiXCR, one entry per CDR3 protein. The sample lists hundreds of thousands of distinct CDR3 sequences, 25% occurring once. Drawing of peripheral blood yielded about 10 milliliters from each donor. No fewer than 6 million PBMCs went into each sample. Separately, the same data were catalogued under a study of T cells of mothers and their children.

The rearrangement links TRBV15 to TRBJ2-1; 9 bases are a match to TRBD2. The sequence came from a boy aged 5-17 years in good health. The sequenced sample was blood. The CDR3 reads CATSRESFAGGSSEQFF. In DNA form, the CDR3 reads TGTGCCACCAGCAGAGAGTCGTTTGCGGGAGGGAGTTCTGAGCAGTTCTTC. The full variable domain, in which reference TRBV15 and TRBJ2-1 provide the parts outside the CDR3, is DAMVIQNPRYQVTQFGKPVTLSCSQTLNHNVMYWYQQKSSQAPKLLFHYYDKDFNNEADTPDNFQSRRPNTSFCFLDIRSPGLGDTAMYLCATSRESFAGGSSEQFFGPGTRLTVL.